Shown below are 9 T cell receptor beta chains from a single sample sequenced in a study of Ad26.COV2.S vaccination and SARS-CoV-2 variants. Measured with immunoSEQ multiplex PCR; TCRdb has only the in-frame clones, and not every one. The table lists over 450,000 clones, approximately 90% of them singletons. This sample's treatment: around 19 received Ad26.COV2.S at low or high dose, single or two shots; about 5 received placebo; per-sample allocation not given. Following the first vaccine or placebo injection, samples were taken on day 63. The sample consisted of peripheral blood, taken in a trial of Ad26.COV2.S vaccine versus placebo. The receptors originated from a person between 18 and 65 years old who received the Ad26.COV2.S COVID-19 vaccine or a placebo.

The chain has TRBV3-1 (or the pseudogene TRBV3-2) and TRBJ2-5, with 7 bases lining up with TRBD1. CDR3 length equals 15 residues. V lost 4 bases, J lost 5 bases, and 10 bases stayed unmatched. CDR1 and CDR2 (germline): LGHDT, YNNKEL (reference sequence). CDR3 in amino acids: CASSRRQGERETQYF. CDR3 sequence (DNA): TGTGCCAGCAGCCGGCGACAGGGTGAGAGGGAGACCCAGTACTTC.

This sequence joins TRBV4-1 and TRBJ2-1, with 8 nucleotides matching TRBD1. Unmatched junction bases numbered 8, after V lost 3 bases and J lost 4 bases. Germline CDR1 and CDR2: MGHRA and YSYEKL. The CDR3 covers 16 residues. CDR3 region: CASSHGDRPGYNEQFF. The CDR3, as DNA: TGCGCCAGCAGCCATGGGGACAGGCCCGGGTACAATGAGCAGTTCTTC.

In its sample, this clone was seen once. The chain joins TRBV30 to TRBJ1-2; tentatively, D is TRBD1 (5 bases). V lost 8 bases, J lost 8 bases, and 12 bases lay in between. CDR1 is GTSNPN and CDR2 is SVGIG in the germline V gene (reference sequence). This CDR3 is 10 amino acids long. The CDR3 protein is CAARGEGYTF. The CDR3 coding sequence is TGTGCCGCGAGGGGAGAGGGCTACACCTTC.

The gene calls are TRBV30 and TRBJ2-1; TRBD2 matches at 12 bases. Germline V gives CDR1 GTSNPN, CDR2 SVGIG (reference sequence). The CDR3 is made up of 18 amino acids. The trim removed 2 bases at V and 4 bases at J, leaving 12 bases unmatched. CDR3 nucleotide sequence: TGTGCCTGGAGTATATCAAGGACTAGCGGGGTGACATACAATGAGCAGTTCTTC. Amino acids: CAWSISRTSGVTYNEQFF.

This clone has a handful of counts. In DNA, the CDR3 is TGCGCCAGCAGCGAACGACAGTATTATCAGCCCCAGCATTTT. Translated, it gives CASSERQYYQPQHF. The V and J genes are TRBV10-2 and TRBJ1-5; D possibly corresponds to TRBD1 (5 bases). CDR1 is WSHSY and CDR2 is SAAADI in the germline V gene. V shed 6 bases and J shed 5 bases, with 14 bases lying between them. This CDR3 has 14 amino acids.

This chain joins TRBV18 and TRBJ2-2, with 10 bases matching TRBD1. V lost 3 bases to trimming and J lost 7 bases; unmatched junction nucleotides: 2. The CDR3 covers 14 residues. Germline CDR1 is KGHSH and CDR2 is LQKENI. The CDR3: CASSPGQGHGELFF. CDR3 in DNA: TGTGCCAGCTCACCGGGACAGGGGCACGGGGAGCTGTTTTTT.

CDR3 amino acids: CASSQRQGMDLGNQPQHF. As DNA, the CDR3 is TGTGCCAGCAGTCAACGACAGGGGATGGATTTGGGCAATCAGCCCCAGCATTTT. The J gene is TRBJ1-5, the V gene TRBV6-6; 8 positions match TRBD1. CDR1 is MNHNY, CDR2 SVGAGI, per germline (reference sequence). V shed 5 bases, J shed 2 bases, and the junction held 14 bases outside the gene matches. The CDR3 is made up of 18 amino acids.

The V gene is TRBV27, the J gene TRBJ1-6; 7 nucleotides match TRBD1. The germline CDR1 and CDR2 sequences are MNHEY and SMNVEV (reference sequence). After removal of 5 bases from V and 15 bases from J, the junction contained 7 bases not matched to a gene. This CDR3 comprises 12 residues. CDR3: CASSQGGQRLHF. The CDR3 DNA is TGTGCCAGCAGTCAGGGGGGGCAGCGCCTCCACTTT.

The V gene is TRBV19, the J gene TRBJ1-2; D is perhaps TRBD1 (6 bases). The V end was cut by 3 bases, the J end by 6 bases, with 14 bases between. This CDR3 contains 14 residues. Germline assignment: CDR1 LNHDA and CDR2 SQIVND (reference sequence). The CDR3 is CASSMSGASNGYTF. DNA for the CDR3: TGTGCCAGTAGTATGTCAGGGGCGTCAAATGGCTACACCTTC.